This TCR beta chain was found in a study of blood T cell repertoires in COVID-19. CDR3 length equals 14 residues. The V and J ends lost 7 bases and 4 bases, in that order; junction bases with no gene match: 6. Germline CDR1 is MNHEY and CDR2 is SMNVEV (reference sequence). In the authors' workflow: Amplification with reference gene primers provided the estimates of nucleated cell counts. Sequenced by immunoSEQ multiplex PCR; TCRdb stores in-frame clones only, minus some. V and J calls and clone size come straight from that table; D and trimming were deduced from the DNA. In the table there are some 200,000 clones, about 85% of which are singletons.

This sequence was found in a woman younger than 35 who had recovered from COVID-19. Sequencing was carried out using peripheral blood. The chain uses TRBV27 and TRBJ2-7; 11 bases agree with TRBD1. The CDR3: CASKMGQGGYEQYF. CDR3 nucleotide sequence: TGTGCCAGCAAGATGGGACAGGGGGGTTACGAGCAGTACTTC.